A single sample gave rise to the 24 T cell receptor beta chains below, sequenced in a study of blood T cell repertoires in COVID-19. This table comes from immunoSEQ multiplex PCR, and its TCRdb copy is limited to in-frame clones, with some not included. Of around 58,000 clones listed, about 91% were seen once; the top ten hold around 7%. Sequencing was performed on peripheral blood. These receptors came from a woman aged 55-70 years with active or convalescent COVID-19.

This chain connects TRBV4-1 to TRBJ1-3; 9 bases are shared with TRBD1. CDR3 length equals 14 residues. Trimming at V came to 8 bases and at J to 4 bases, leaving 6 bases not matched to a gene. Germline V gene sequence: CDR1 MGHRA, CDR2 YSYEKL. DNA of the CDR3: TGCGCCAGCCTCGGTACAGGGGGCGGAAACACCATATATTTT. This gives the protein CASLGTGGGNTIYF.

A word on this clone: The junction shows a germline mismatch at one end, possibly a read error. The rearrangement links TRBV7-3 to TRBJ2-2; TRBD1 aligns across 9 bases. The germline V gene encodes CDR1 SGHTA and CDR2 FQGTGA. This CDR3 spans 14 amino acids. This chain's CDR3 is CASTDRGYTGELFF. The CDR3 nucleotides are TGTGCAAGCACCGACAGGGGGTACACCGGGGAGCTGTTTTTT.

The chain joins TRBV7-2 to TRBJ2-1, with 13 bases identical to TRBD2. CDR3 size: 15 residues. Germline loops: CDR1 SGHTA, CDR2 FQGNSA. The V and J ends lost 6 bases and 7 bases, in that order; junction bases with no gene match: 6. CDR3 bases: TGTGCCAGCAGGGCGACTAGCGGGAGGAGGAATGAGCAGTTCTTC. Residues: CASRATSGRRNEQFF.

This rearrangement joins TRBV19 to TRBJ1-2; weak D call: TRBD1 (6 bases). This CDR3 region has 18 residues. V dropped 3 bases and J dropped 8 bases, with 28 bases sitting between them. The V gene's germline CDR1 is LNHDA and CDR2 SQIVND (reference sequence). The CDR3 reads CASSILFPGRGLRGGYTF. As DNA, the CDR3 is TGTGCCAGTAGTATTTTGTTCCCCGGCAGGGGTCTCCGGGGAGGCTACACCTTC.

The V and J genes are TRBV4-1 and TRBJ2-2; D possibly corresponds to TRBD2 (5 bases). This CDR3 comprises 16 residues. Deletions cut 4 bases from V and 7 bases from J, with 19 bases between. CDR1 is MGHRA and CDR2 is YSYEKL in the germline V gene. CDR3 region: CASSPLAGRVSGELFF. CDR3 nucleotides: TGCGCCAGCAGCCCGTTGGCGGGCCGGGTCAGCGGGGAGCTGTTTTTT.

The rearrangement uses TRBV28 and TRBJ1-3; D gene unclear. The V end lost 6 bases, the J end lost 0 bases, and 21 bases lay between the germline ends. CDR1 is MDHEN and CDR2 is SYDVKM in the germline V gene. This CDR3 spans 18 amino acids. The CDR3 sequence is CASRPPAHLHLSGNTIYF. CDR3 DNA: TGTGCCAGCAGGCCCCCCGCCCATTTACATCTCTCTGGAAACACCATATATTTT.

The gene calls are TRBV24-1 and TRBJ2-3; 11 nucleotides match TRBD1. This CDR3 region has 18 residues. Trimming removed 3 bases from V and 3 bases from J; junction bases left unmatched: 10. CDR1 is KGHDR, CDR2 SFDVKD, per germline. This CDR3 reads CATSDPGTGTGGTDTQYF. The CDR3 nucleotides read TGTGCCACCAGTGATCCCGGTACCGGGACAGGGGGGACAGATACGCAGTATTTT.

This sequence joins TRBV28 and TRBJ1-2; no clear D. CDR3 length: 11 residues. CDR1 is MDHEN, CDR2 SYDVKM, per germline. V was trimmed by 8 bases and J by 4 bases, leaving 8 bases between them. The CDR3, as DNA: TGTGCCAGCTACAGCTCCTATGGCTACACCTTC. Its translation: CASYSSYGYTF.

The chain links TRBV13 to TRBJ1-2; 8 bases fit TRBD1. The J segment lost 2 bases and the V segment lost 4 bases, leaving 3 bases of the junction unmatched. CDR1 and CDR2 from the germline V gene are PRHDT and FYEKMQ (reference sequence). This CDR3 is built from 14 residues. As DNA, the CDR3 is TGTGCCAGCAGCTGGGACAGGCAGAACTATGGCTACACCTTC. It specifies CASSWDRQNYGYTF. Full variable domain (remainder filled in from reference TRBV13 and TRBJ1-2): AAGVIQSPRHLIKEKRETATLKCYPIPRHDTVYWYQQGPGQDPQFLISFYEKMQSDKGSIPDRFSAQQFSDYHSELNMSSLELGDSALYFCASSWDRQNYGYTFGSGTRLTVV.

The chain employs TRBV7-2 and TRBJ2-1; a possible D gene is TRBD2 (6 bases). CDR1 is SGHTA and CDR2 is FQGNSA in the germline V gene. With 1 base removed from V and 10 bases from J, the gap between germline ends came to 20 bases. CDR3 length: 16 amino acids. The CDR3 sequence: CASSLGWPSADREQFF. CDR3 sequence (DNA): TGTGCCAGCAGCTTAGGTTGGCCTAGCGCGGACCGGGAGCAGTTCTTC.

Comment on this clone: The sample contains more than one DNA sequence encoding this CDR3. J is TRBJ2-7 and V is TRBV18; no clear D. From germline, CDR1 is KGHSH and CDR2 LQKENI. Trimming left V 3 bases short and J 0 bases short, with 3 bases between. The CDR3 loop spans 12 amino acids. CDR3: CASSPSSYEQYF. The CDR3 DNA reads TGTGCCAGCTCACCCTCCTCCTACGAGCAGTACTTC. Together with reference TRBV18 and TRBJ2-7, the CDR3 gives the full variable domain: NAGVMQNPRHLVRRRGQEARLRCSPMKGHSHVYWYRQLPEEGLKFMVYLQKENIIDESGMPKERFSAEFPKEGPSILRIQQVVRGDSAAYFCASSPSSYEQYFGPGTRLTVT.

The V gene is TRBV3-1 (or the pseudogene TRBV3-2), the J gene TRBJ1-6; 9 nucleotides align to TRBD1. In germline, CDR1 is LGHDT, CDR2 YNNKEL (reference sequence). The junction had 2 bases not matched to a gene; V was cut back by 4 bases and J by 13 bases. The CDR3 is made up of 12 amino acids. The CDR3: CASSPGQGPLHF. The CDR3 DNA sequence: TGTGCCAGCAGCCCCGGACAGGGGCCCCTCCACTTT.

The V call is TRBV30, the J call TRBJ1-5; no definite D call. CDR3 length: 13 amino acids. V was cut by 2 bases and J by 3 bases, with 8 bases left in between. Germline CDR1 reads GTSNPN; CDR2 reads SVGIG (reference sequence). The CDR3 DNA follows: TGTGCCTGGAGTCGAGAGGCCAATCAGCCCCAGCATTTT. Protein product: CAWSREANQPQHF.

The chain uses TRBV6-5 and TRBJ1-1; TRBD1 aligns across 8 bases. CDR3 size: 12 residues. The V gene's germline CDR1 is MNHEY and CDR2 SVGAGI. The V gene end was trimmed by 7 bases and the J gene end by 7 bases; junction bases not matched to a gene: 5. The DNA for the CDR3 is TGTGCCAGCAACGACAGGGGCGATGAAGCTTTCTTT. Its protein product is CASNDRGDEAFF.

This chain links TRBV5-1 with TRBJ2-3; 9 positions match TRBD2. Germline CDR1 and CDR2: SGHRS and YFSETQ. The V and J ends lost 7 bases and 3 bases, in that order; junction bases with no gene match: 6. There are 14 residues in the CDR3. This CDR3 reads CASFNSGSTDTQYF. The CDR3 DNA follows: TGCGCCAGCTTCAATAGCGGGAGTACAGATACGCAGTATTTT.

J is TRBJ2-3 and V is TRBV2, with 10 bases matching TRBD1. Unmatched junction bases numbered 2, after V lost 4 bases and J lost 1 base. Per germline, CDR1 SNHLY and CDR2 FYNNEI. The CDR3 is made up of 15 amino acids. The CDR3 region is CASSVDRGGTDTQYF. As DNA, the CDR3 is TGTGCCAGCAGTGTGGACAGGGGGGGCACAGATACGCAGTATTTT.

The chain couples TRBV28 to TRBJ2-1; TRBD2 agrees at 10 bases. This CDR3 comprises 14 residues. The V gene's germline CDR1 is MDHEN and CDR2 SYDVKM. Trimming took 6 bases from V and 9 from J; bases not matched to a gene: 8. The CDR3 is CASRESGGAPEQFF. CDR3 nucleotide sequence: TGTGCCAGCAGGGAGAGCGGGGGGGCCCCTGAGCAGTTCTTC.

This clone was observed once. CDR3 DNA: TGTGCCAGCAGTCCACAGGTCCCCTACGAGCAGTACTTC. It yields the protein CASSPQVPYEQYF. The rearrangement joins TRBV28 to TRBJ2-7, with D possibly matching TRBD1 (5 bases). Germline V CDR1 and CDR2: MDHEN, SYDVKM. This CDR3 contains 13 residues. V was trimmed by 5 bases and J by 2 bases, leaving 10 bases between them.

The genes are TRBV28 and TRBJ1-5; no clear D. Per the germline V gene, CDR1 is MDHEN and CDR2 is SYDVKM. Deletions cut 5 bases from V and 4 bases from J, with 9 bases between. The CDR3 runs to 13 residues. Here the CDR3 DNA reads TGTGCCAGCAGTCTACGGGAAAATCAGCCCCAGCATTTT. This sequence encodes CASSLRENQPQHF.

The chain couples TRBV6-1 to TRBJ1-2; no clear D. The CDR3 sequence is 13 residues long. Looked up from germline, CDR1 is MNHNS and CDR2 is SASEGT. V lost 2 bases, J lost 4 bases, and 8 bases lay in between. The CDR3 bases are TGTGCCAGCAGTGAAAAAGGGAGCTATGGCTACACCTTC. Encoded protein: CASSEKGSYGYTF.

V and J are TRBV15 and TRBJ2-1; D not resolved. The CDR3 consists of 15 residues. Germline CDR1 and CDR2: LNHNV and YYDKDF (reference sequence). The V end lost 0 bases, the J end lost 3 bases, and 9 bases lay between the germline ends. CDR3 residues: CATSRDKAYYNEQFF. The CDR3, as DNA: TGTGCCACCAGCAGAGATAAAGCCTACTACAATGAGCAGTTCTTC.

This chain uses TRBV12-3 or TRBV12-4 with TRBJ1-2, with 8 bases matching TRBD1. The length of the CDR3 is 13 residues. Trimming at V came to 6 bases and at J to 8 bases, leaving 8 bases not matched to a gene. CDR3 nucleotides: TGTGCCAGCAGATCGACAGGGGAGGCGGGCTACACCTTC. Encoded protein: CASRSTGEAGYTF.

The rearrangement links TRBV18 to TRBJ2-1, with 14 bases fitting TRBD2. With V trimmed by 5 bases and J by 10 bases, 10 bases remained unmatched. The germline gives CDR1 KGHSH, CDR2 LQKENI. The CDR3 loop spans 16 amino acids. CDR3 bases: TGTGCCAGCTCATTTCCGGGACTAGCGGGAGTTAGGGAGCAGTTCTTC. Translating it yields CASSFPGLAGVREQFF.

This clone has a single count. The junction does not match germline at one end; this may be a read error. The chain has TRBV7-8 and TRBJ1-2, with D perhaps matching TRBD1 (5 bases). The germline V gene encodes CDR1 SGHVS and CDR2 FQNEAQ. CDR3 size: 14 residues. The CDR3 spells CASSLAPTGYSYTF. CDR3 sequence (DNA): TGTGCCAGCAGCTTAGCGCCTACAGGCTATAGCTACACCTTC.